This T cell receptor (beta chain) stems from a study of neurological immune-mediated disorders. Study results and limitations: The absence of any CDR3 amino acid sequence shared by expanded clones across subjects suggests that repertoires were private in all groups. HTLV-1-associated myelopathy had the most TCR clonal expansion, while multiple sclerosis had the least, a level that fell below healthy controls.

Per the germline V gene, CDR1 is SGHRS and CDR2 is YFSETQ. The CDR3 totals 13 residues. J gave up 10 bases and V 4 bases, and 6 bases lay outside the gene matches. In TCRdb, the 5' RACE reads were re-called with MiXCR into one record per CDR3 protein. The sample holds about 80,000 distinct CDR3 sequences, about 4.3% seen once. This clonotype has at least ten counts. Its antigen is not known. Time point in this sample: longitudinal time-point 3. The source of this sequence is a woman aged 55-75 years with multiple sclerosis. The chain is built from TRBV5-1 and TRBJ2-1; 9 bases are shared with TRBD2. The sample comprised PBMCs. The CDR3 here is CASSGLASKEQFF. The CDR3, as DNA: TGCGCCAGCAGCGGACTAGCGTCGAAAGAGCAGTTCTTC.